The present T cell receptor (beta chain) was sequenced within a study of OX40 agonist ivuxolimab in advanced cancers. The study's findings and limits: Expanded peripheral T cells had an undetermined antigen specificity. The study observed clonal expansion of CD4+ and CD8+ blood T cells by week 6 at 0.1 to 3.0 mg/kg.

In the case of this clone: Its antigen is still unknown.

Germline V gives CDR1 SGHTA, CDR2 FQGNSA. V was shortened by 1 base and J by 5 bases, with 4 bases between the two germline ends. The CDR3 has 12 residues. Assay: immunoSEQ multiplex PCR; the TCRdb copy retains only in-frame clones and omits some. The sample has 57,000 or so clones; under 95% are singletons. The input for sequencing was CD4+ or CD8+ T cells sorted from blood, taken in a trial of the OX40 agonist ivuxolimab. The TCR originated in an adult with an advanced solid tumor such as melanoma, head and neck, liver or kidney cancer. The chain carries TRBV7-2 and TRBJ2-3; D gene uncertain. CDR3 sequence reads: CASSLEVDTQYF. The CDR3 coding sequence is TGTGCCAGCAGCTTAGAGGTAGATACGCAGTATTTT.